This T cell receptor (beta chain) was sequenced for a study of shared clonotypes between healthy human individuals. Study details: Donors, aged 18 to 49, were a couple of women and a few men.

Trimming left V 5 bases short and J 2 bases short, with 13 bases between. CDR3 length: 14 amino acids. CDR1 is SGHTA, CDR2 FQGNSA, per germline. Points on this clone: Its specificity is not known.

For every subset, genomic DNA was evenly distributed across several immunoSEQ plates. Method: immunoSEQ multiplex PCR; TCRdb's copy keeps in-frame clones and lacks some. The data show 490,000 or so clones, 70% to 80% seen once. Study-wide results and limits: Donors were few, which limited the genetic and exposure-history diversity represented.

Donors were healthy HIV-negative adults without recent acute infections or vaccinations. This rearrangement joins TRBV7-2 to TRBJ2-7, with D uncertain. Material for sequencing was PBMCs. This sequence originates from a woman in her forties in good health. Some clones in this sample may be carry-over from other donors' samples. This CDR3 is CASSPFGSAYEQYF. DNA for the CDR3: TGTGCCAGCAGCCCCTTCGGCAGCGCCTACGAGCAGTACTTC.